The 16 T cell receptor beta chains below were found in one sample sequenced in a study of cytomegalovirus exposure and HLA in healthy donors. PCR involved 60 Vbeta and 13 Jbeta primers. This table comes from immunoSEQ multiplex PCR, and its TCRdb copy is limited to in-frame clones, with some not included. The table lists about 130,000 clones, more than 65% of them singletons. Source material: PBMCs. These receptor sequences come from a male donor in good health and CMV-seropositive.

The chain combines TRBV13 with TRBJ1-1; D may be TRBD1 (5 bases). Germline CDR1 and CDR2: PRHDT and FYEKMQ (reference sequence). Between the trimmed V and J ends, which lost 5 bases and 3 bases, there was a span of 19 bases. This CDR3 is built from 16 residues. The DNA of the CDR3 is TGTGCCAGCAGCCCATTTTGGACAACGGGGGACACTGAAGCTTTCTTT. Protein: CASSPFWTTGDTEAFF.

The chain carries TRBV27 and TRBJ2-5, with D hard to call. The J call may be faulty, since TRBJ2-7 better matches the DNA end. The germline gives CDR1 MNHEY, CDR2 SMNVEV (reference sequence). The CDR3 extends over 11 amino acids. The CDR3 here is CASSSSYEQYF. The CDR3 DNA reads as TGTGCCAGCAGTTCTTCCTACGAGCAGTACTTC.

The V call is TRBV7-2, the J call TRBJ2-5; a possible D gene is TRBD2 (5 bases). The length of the CDR3 is 16 residues. V was cut by 0 bases and J by 5 bases, with 16 bases left in between. The germline gives CDR1 SGHTA, CDR2 FQGNSA. In DNA form, the CDR3 reads TGTGCCAGCAGCTTAGCGCTTGGTCAGCCGGGGGAGACCCAGTACTTC. Its translation: CASSLALGQPGETQYF.

The rearrangement links TRBV7-7 to TRBJ2-5; 8 bases align to TRBD1. V lost 5 bases, J lost 5 bases, and 10 bases stayed unmatched. This CDR3 is 15 amino acids long. In germline, CDR1 is SSHAT, CDR2 FNYEAQ (reference sequence). CDR3 residues: CASSRRQGPGETQYF. CDR3 DNA sequence: TGTGCCAGCAGCCGACGACAGGGGCCGGGGGAGACCCAGTACTTC.

This rearrangement joins TRBV19 to TRBJ2-7, with D maybe TRBD1 (6 bases). This CDR3 comprises 15 residues. Trimming shortened V by 0 bases and J by 6 bases, and 15 bases separated the two germline ends. Germline loops: CDR1 LNHDA, CDR2 SQIVND (reference sequence). The CDR3, as DNA: TGTGCCAGTAGTATAGACCCCTCGACAGGTCTCGAGCAGTACTTC. Translated, it gives CASSIDPSTGLEQYF.

The chain combines TRBV5-6 with TRBJ1-3; tentative D call: TRBD1 (6 bases). V gave up 3 bases and J gave up 5 bases, with 15 bases separating them. Germline CDR1 and CDR2: SGHDT and YYEEEE. The CDR3 has 15 amino acids. CDR3 in DNA: TGTGCCAGCAGCTCCCTGGGAACAGGGAGAAACACCATATATTTT. Translated, it gives CASSSLGTGRNTIYF. Variable domain in full (rest from reference TRBV5-6 and TRBJ1-3): DAGVTQSPTHLIKTRGQQVTLRCSPKSGHDTVSWYQQALGQGPQFIFQYYEEEERQRGNFPDRFSGHQFPNYSSELNVNALLLGDSALYLCASSSLGTGRNTIYFGEGSWLTVV.

The chain is built from TRBV2 and TRBJ2-7; 10 nucleotides line up with TRBD1. The CDR3 contains 15 residues. Germline CDR1 is SNHLY and CDR2 is FYNNEI. V trimming: 5 bases; J trimming: 3 bases; junction bases outside the gene matches: 7. The CDR3 is CASSLDRGNSYEQYF. The CDR3 nucleotides read TGTGCCAGCAGTTTGGACAGGGGGAACAGCTACGAGCAGTACTTC. Combining the CDR3 with reference TRBV2 and TRBJ2-7 gives the whole variable domain EPEVTQTPSHQVTQMGQEVILRCVPISNHLYFYWYRQILGQKVEFLVSFYNNEISEKSEIFDDQFSVERPDGSNFTLKIRSTKLEDSAMYFCASSLDRGNSYEQYFGPGTRLTVT.

This chain joins TRBV2 and TRBJ2-2, with 7 bases lining up with TRBD2. Trimming at V came to 5 bases and at J to 2 bases, leaving 2 bases not matched to a gene. The CDR3 consists of 14 residues. Germline CDR1 reads SNHLY; CDR2 reads FYNNEI. The CDR3 DNA reads TGTGCCAGCAGTTCAGCGGGAAACACCGGGGAGCTGTTTTTT. It encodes CASSSAGNTGELFF. The variable domain in full, with the rest retrieved from reference TRBV2 and TRBJ2-2, is EPEVTQTPSHQVTQMGQEVILRCVPISNHLYFYWYRQILGQKVEFLVSFYNNEISEKSEIFDDQFSVERPDGSNFTLKIRSTKLEDSAMYFCASSSAGNTGELFFGEGSRLTVL.

This clone appeared a few times. The chain combines TRBV11-1 with TRBJ2-5; a possible D gene is TRBD1 (5 bases). Germline CDR1 and CDR2: SGHAT and FQDESV (reference sequence). The CDR3 contains 13 residues. Trimming pared 4 bases from V and 5 bases from J, leaving 11 bases between. CDR3 sequence: CASSSQEGETQYF. The CDR3 coding sequence is TGTGCCAGCAGCTCACAGGAAGGGGAGACCCAGTACTTC.

The gene calls are TRBV21-1 and TRBJ2-5; TRBD1 reflects the table's D call only, with no check against the DNA. TRBV21-1 is recorded as a pseudogene. CDR3 length: 14 amino acids. The CDR3 DNA reads as TGTGCCAGCAGCACCCGGGACAGACAAGAGACCCAGTACTTC. Amino acid sequence: CASSTRDRQETQYF.

The chain has TRBV7-3 and TRBJ2-2; the match to TRBD2 covers 9 bases. Unmatched junction bases numbered 3, after V lost 3 bases and J lost 4 bases. The CDR3 extends over 15 amino acids. CDR1 and CDR2 from the germline V gene are SGHTA and FQGTGA. CDR3 DNA: TGTGCCAGCAGCTTTGAACTAGCGGGCACCGGGGAGCTGTTTTTT. Its protein is CASSFELAGTGELFF.

The V call is TRBV5-1, the J call TRBJ2-7; the D gene is possibly TRBD1 (6 bases). This CDR3 spans 14 amino acids. Per the germline V gene, CDR1 is SGHRS and CDR2 is YFSETQ. Deletions cut 4 bases from V and 2 bases from J, with 13 bases between. CDR3 nucleotide sequence: TGCGCCAGCAGCCCAGGGGTCCAGACCTACGAGCAGTACTTC. Protein sequence: CASSPGVQTYEQYF. The complete variable domain, with remaining parts taken from reference TRBV5-1 and TRBJ2-7, reads KAGVTQTPRYLIKTRGQQVTLSCSPISGHRSVSWYQQTPGQGLQFLFEYFSETQRNKGNFPGRFSGRQFSNSRSEMNVSTLELGDSALYLCASSPGVQTYEQYFGPGTRLTVT.

The CDR3, as DNA: TGTGCCAGCAGCGTTACTCCAACCGGGGGGTATGGCTACACCTTC. Amino acid sequence: CASSVTPTGGYGYTF. This rearrangement joins TRBV9 to TRBJ1-2; tentative D call: TRBD1 (5 bases). The CDR3 consists of 15 residues. The germline V gene encodes CDR1 SGDLS and CDR2 YYNGEE. V lost 2 bases and J lost 5, with 16 bases in between. The full variable domain, rest sourced from reference TRBV9 and TRBJ1-2, is DSGVTQTPKHLITATGQRVTLRCSPRSGDLSVYWYQQSLDQGLQFLIQYYNGEERAKGNILERFSAQQFPDLHSELNLSSLELGDSALYFCASSVTPTGGYGYTFGSGTRLTVV.

This chain uses TRBV5-6 with TRBJ1-2; tentative D call: TRBD1 (6 bases). CDR1 and CDR2 from the germline V gene are SGHDT and YYEEEE. The germline V and J ends were trimmed by 0 bases and 0 bases, with 9 bases remaining between them. The CDR3 has 15 amino acids. In DNA, the CDR3 is TGTGCCAGCAGCTTGGTGGACAGTCCTAACTATGGCTACACCTTC. This sequence encodes CASSLVDSPNYGYTF.

The chain is built from TRBV11-2 and TRBJ2-7, with TRBD2 matching over 7 bases. Germline assignment: CDR1 SGHAT and CDR2 FQNNGV. V lost 4 bases and J lost 2; bases outside the gene matches: 8. The CDR3 runs 15 residues. In DNA, the CDR3 is TGTGCCAGCAGCTCCGGAAGCGGGGATGCCTACGAGCAGTACTTC. It yields the protein CASSSGSGDAYEQYF.

The gene calls are TRBV9 and TRBJ1-1, with TRBD1 matching over 8 bases. CDR3 length: 11 residues. Germline CDR1 reads SGDLS; CDR2 reads YYNGEE. The junction had 4 bases not matched to a gene; V was cut back by 4 bases and J by 11 bases. CDR3 coding DNA: TGTGCCAGCAGCCCGCGACAGGGGGCTTTCTTT. It encodes CASSPRQGAFF.